These 9 T cell receptor beta chains share one sample of origin, sequenced in a study of cytomegalovirus exposure and HLA in healthy donors (dated by TCRdb to 2017 to 2019). Libraries were made using the immunoSEQ multiplex PCR assay. For the multiplex PCR, a mixture combining 60 forward primers for TCR Vbeta segments and 13 reverse primers for TCR Jbeta segments was used. TCRdb took this table from immuneACCESS and kept in-frame rearrangements with V and J called. Such tables lack part of the clones; where checked against another copy, unresolved V genes explain under half of the gap, and the rest is unexplained. The sample table holds about 130,000 clones, of which more than 9% were seen once. 4.5% to 5% of the sample lies in the top ten. What was sequenced was PBMCs. The receptors were gathered from a woman under 30 in good health and CMV-seropositive.

The CDR3 DNA reads as TGTGCCAGTAGTAGGACCGCCGGGAGTAGCCACGAGCAGTACTTC. Its protein product is CASSRTAGSSHEQYF. The chain is built from TRBV19 and TRBJ2-7; D may be TRBD2 (6 bases). The CDR3 covers 15 residues. Looked up from germline, CDR1 is LNHDA and CDR2 is SQIVND (reference sequence). The V and J ends lost 4 bases and 5 bases respectively, with 18 bases between them.

This chain joins TRBV29-1 and TRBJ1-1; tentative D call: TRBD1 (6 bases). V shed 7 bases and J shed 1 base, with 16 bases lying between them. The length of the CDR3 is 14 residues. CDR1 and CDR2 (germline): SQVTM, ANQGSEA. The CDR3 protein is CSATLGQSNTEAFF. CDR3 nucleotides: TGCAGCGCCACCCTGGGACAATCGAACACTGAAGCTTTCTTT.

The rearrangement joins TRBV7-3 to TRBJ2-2; the match to TRBD2 covers 12 bases. The CDR3 is 15 residues long. Germline V gives CDR1 SGHTA, CDR2 FQGTGA. Trimming took 5 bases from V and 5 from J; bases not matched to a gene: 3. Written as DNA, the CDR3 is TGTGCCAGCAGCCAGACTAGCGGGGGTACCGGGGAGCTGTTTTTT. It encodes CASSQTSGGTGELFF.

The chain couples TRBV4-1 to TRBJ1-3; 7 bases map to TRBD1. The length of the CDR3 is 14 residues. Germline trimming cut 3 bases from V and 3 bases from J; bases unmatched to any gene: 2. Germline-derived CDR1 and CDR2 are MGHRA and YSYEKL. In DNA form, the CDR3 reads TGCGCCAGCAGCCAGGGACAGTTTGGAAACACCATATATTTT. Protein sequence: CASSQGQFGNTIYF.

This chain joins TRBV27 and TRBJ2-7, with TRBD2 matching 7 bases. Losses at the gene ends were 8 bases for V and 0 bases for J; bases not matched to a gene: 4. Germline assignment: CDR1 MNHEY and CDR2 SMNVEV (reference sequence). CDR3 length: 13 amino acids. Here the CDR3 reads CASCRGGSYEQYF. The DNA of the CDR3 is TGTGCCAGCTGTCGCGGGGGCTCCTACGAGCAGTACTTC.

This clone has a handful of counts. CDR3 bases: TGTGCCAGCTCAGCGGGTAGCAATCAGCCCCAGCATTTT. Residues: CASSAGSNQPQHF. The J gene is TRBJ1-5, the V gene TRBV18; the D is unclear. The V end lost 5 bases, the J end lost 0 bases, and 5 bases lay between the germline ends. Germline values: CDR1 KGHSH, CDR2 LQKENI. The CDR3 loop spans 13 amino acids. Together with reference TRBV18 and TRBJ1-5, the CDR3 gives the full variable domain: NAGVMQNPRHLVRRRGQEARLRCSPMKGHSHVYWYRQLPEEGLKFMVYLQKENIIDESGMPKERFSAEFPKEGPSILRIQQVVRGDSAAYFCASSAGSNQPQHFGDGTRLSIL.

This clone turned up a few times. The chain joins TRBV6-1 to TRBJ2-3; 10 bases map to TRBD1. V was clipped by 10 bases and J by 3 bases; unmatched bases: 10. CDR3 size: 15 residues. Germline values: CDR1 MNHNS, CDR2 SASEGT. This CDR3 is CATARDRGRTDTQYF. Written as DNA, the CDR3 is TGTGCCACAGCCCGTGACAGGGGGCGGACAGATACGCAGTATTTT.

V usage is TRBV2 and J usage is TRBJ1-2; D uncertain. CDR1 is SNHLY, CDR2 FYNNEI, per germline. CDR3 length: 14 amino acids. Trimming removed 7 bases from V and 4 bases from J, with 16 bases in between. CDR3 sequence (DNA): TGTGCCAGCATCCTAGAAAAGGTAGGCTATGGCTACACCTTC. This sequence encodes CASILEKVGYGYTF.

This clone was seen only a few times. The J gene is TRBJ2-1, the V gene TRBV19, with 8 bases lining up with TRBD1. The CDR3 runs 15 residues. Germline assignment: CDR1 LNHDA and CDR2 SQIVND (reference sequence). The CDR3 spells CATVRGQGYNNEQFF. Here the CDR3 DNA reads TGTGCTACTGTGAGAGGACAGGGTTACAACAATGAGCAGTTCTTC.